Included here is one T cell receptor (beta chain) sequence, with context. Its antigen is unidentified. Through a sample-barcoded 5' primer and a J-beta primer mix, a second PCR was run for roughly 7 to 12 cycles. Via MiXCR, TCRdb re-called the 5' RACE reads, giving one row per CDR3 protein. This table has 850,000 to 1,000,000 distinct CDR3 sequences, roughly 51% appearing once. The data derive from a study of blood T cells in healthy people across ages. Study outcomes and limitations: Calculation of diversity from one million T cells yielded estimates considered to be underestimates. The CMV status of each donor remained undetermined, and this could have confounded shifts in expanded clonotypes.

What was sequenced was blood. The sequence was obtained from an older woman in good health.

Here the CDR3 reads CASSLAINRYSEQYF. The DNA for the CDR3 is TGCGCCAGCAGCTTGGCGATCAACAGATATTCGGAGCAGTACTTC. This chain uses TRBV5-1 with TRBJ2-5; D ambiguous. Per the germline V gene, CDR1 is SGHRS and CDR2 is YFSETQ. V shed 0 bases and J shed 11 bases, with 20 bases lying between them. The CDR3 has 15 residues.